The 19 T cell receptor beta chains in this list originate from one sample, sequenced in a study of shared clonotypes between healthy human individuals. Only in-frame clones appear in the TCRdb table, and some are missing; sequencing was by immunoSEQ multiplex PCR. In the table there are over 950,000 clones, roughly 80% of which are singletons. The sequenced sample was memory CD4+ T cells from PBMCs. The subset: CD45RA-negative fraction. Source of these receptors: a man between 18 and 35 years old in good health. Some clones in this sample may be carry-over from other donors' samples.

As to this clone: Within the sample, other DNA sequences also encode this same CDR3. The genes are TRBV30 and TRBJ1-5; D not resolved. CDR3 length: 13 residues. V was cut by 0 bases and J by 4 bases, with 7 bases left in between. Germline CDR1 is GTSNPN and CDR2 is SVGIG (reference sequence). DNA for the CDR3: TGTGCCTGGAGTGTCCGAGGAAATCAGCCCCAGCATTTT. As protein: CAWSVRGNQPQHF.

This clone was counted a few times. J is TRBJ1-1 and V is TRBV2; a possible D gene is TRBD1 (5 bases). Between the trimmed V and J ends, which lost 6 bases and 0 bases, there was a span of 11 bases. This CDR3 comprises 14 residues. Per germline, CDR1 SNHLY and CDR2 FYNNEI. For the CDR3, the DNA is TGTGCCAGCAGCGACCAGACAGTGAACACTGAAGCTTTCTTT. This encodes CASSDQTVNTEAFF.

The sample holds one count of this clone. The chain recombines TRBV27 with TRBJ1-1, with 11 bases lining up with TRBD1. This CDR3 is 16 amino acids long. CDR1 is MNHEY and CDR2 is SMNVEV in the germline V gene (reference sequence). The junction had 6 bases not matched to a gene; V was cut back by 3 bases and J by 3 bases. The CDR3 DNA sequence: TGTGCCAGCAGTTTTTTCGGGACAGGGGGGTACACTGAAGCTTTCTTT. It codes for CASSFFGTGGYTEAFF.

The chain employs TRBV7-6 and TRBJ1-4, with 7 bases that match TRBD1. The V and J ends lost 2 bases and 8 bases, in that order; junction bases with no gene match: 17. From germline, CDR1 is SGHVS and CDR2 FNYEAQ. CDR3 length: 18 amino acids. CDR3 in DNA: TGTGCCAGCAGCTTAACTCCTCCGAACAGGGGACGACGGGAAAAACTGTTTTTT. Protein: CASSLTPPNRGRREKLFF.

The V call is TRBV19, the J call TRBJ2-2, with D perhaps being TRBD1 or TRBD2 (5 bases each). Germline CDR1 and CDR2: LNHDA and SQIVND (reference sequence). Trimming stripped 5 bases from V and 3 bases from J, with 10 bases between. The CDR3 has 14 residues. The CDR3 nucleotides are TGTGCCAGTAGTCTGGGGACCGACACCGGGGAGCTGTTTTTT. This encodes CASSLGTDTGELFF.

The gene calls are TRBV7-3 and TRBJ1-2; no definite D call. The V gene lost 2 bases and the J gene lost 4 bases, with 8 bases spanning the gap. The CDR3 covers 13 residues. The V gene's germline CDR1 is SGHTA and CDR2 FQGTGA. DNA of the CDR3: TGTGCCAGCAGCTTAGGGGAAGGCTATGGCTACACCTTC. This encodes CASSLGEGYGYTF.

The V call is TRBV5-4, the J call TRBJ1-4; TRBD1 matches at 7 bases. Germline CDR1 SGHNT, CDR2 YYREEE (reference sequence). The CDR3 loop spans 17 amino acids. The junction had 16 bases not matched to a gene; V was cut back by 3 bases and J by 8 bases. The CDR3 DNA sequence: TGTGCCAGCAGCTCTCGGCCCTCACAGGGGACGAGGGAAAAACTGTTTTTT. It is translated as CASSSRPSQGTREKLFF.

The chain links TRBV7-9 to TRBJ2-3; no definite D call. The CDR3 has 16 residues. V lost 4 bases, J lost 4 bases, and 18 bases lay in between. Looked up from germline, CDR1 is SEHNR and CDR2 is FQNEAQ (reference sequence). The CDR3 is CASSSYGLLGADTQYF. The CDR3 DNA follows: TGTGCCAGCAGCTCGTACGGCCTACTGGGCGCAGATACGCAGTATTTT.

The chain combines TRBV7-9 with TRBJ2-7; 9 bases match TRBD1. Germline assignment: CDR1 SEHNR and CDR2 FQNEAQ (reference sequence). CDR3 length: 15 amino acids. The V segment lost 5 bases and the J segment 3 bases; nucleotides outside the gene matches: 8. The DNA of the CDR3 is TGTGCCAGCAGCCCTCGGGGACAGGGTCACTACGAGCAGTACTTC. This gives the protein CASSPRGQGHYEQYF.

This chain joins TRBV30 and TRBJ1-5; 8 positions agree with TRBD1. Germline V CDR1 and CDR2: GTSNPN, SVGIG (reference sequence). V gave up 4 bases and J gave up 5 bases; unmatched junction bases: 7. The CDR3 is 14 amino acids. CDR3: CAWTGTGVYQPQHF. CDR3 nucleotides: TGTGCCTGGACCGGGACAGGCGTTTATCAGCCCCAGCATTTT. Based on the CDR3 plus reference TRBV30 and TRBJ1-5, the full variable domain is SQTIHQWPATLVQPVGSPLSLECTVEGTSNPNLYWYRQAAGRGLQLLFYSVGIGQISSEVPQNLSASRPQDRQFILSSKKLLLSDSGFYLCAWTGTGVYQPQHFGDGTRLSIL.

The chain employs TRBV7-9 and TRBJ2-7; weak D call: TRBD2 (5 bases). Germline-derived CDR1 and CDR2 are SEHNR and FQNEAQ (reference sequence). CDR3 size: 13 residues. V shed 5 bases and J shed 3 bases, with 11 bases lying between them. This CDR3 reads CASSPRGNYEQYF. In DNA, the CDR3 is TGTGCCAGCAGCCCGCGAGGGAACTACGAGCAGTACTTC.

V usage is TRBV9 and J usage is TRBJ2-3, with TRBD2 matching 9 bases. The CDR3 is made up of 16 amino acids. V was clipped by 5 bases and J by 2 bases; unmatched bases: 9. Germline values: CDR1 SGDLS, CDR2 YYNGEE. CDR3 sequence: CASSATGTSYTDTQYF. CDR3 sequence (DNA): TGTGCCAGCAGTGCGACCGGGACTAGCTACACAGATACGCAGTATTTT.

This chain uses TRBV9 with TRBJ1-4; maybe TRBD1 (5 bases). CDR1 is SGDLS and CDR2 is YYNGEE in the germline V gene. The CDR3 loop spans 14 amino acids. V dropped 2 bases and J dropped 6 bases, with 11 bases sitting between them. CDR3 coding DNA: TGTGCCAGCAGCGTTCATGGGGGTGATGAAAAACTGTTTTTT. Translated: CASSVHGGDEKLFF.

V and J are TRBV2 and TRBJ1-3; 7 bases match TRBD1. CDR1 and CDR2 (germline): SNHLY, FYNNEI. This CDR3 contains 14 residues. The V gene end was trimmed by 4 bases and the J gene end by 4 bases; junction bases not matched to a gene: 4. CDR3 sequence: CASSADRVGNTIYF. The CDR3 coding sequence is TGTGCCAGCAGTGCCGACAGGGTAGGAAACACCATATATTTT.

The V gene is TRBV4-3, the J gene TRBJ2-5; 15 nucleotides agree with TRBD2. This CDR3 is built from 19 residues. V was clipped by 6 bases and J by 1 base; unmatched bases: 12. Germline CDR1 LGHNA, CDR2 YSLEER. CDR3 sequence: CASSYNSGTSGRFQETQYF. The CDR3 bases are TGCGCCAGCAGTTACAATTCCGGGACTAGCGGGAGGTTCCAAGAGACCCAGTACTTC.

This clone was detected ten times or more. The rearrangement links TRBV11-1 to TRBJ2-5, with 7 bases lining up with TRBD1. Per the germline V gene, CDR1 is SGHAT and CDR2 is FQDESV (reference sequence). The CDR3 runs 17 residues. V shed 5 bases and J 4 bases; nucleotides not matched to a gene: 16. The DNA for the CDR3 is TGTGCCAGCAGCCGTAGGCGGACGAACAGGGGCACAGAGACCCAGTACTTC. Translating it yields CASSRRRTNRGTETQYF.

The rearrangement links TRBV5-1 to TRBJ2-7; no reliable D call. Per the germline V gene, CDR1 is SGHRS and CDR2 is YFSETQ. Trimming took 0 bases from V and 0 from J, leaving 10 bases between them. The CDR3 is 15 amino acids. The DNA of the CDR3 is TGCGCCAGCAGCTTGGGACCGCGGAGCTCCTACGAGCAGTACTTC. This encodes CASSLGPRSSYEQYF.

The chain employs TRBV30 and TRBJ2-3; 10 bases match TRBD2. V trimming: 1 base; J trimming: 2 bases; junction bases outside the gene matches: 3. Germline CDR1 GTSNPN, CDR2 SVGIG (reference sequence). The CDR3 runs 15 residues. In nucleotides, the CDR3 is TGTGCCTGGAGTGAACTAGCGGGGTTCACAGATACGCAGTATTTT. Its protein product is CAWSELAGFTDTQYF.

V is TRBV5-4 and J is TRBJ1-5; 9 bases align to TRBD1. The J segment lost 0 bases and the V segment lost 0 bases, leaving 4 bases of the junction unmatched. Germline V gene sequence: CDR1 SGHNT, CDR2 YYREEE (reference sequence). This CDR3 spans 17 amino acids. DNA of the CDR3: TGTGCCAGCAGCTTGGGACAGGGGGGGCTTAGCAATCAGCCCCAGCATTTT. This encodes CASSLGQGGLSNQPQHF.